Presented here are 23 T cell receptor beta chains from one specimen sequenced in a study of T-cell memory formation after mild COVID-19 (dated by TCRdb to the early 2020s). Library prep was done by 5' RACE. Sequencer: Illumina NovaSeq 6000. In-frame beta chains were kept once TCRdb had trimmed the public reads at Q25 with fastp and called clones with MiXCR. For every CDR3 protein sequence, its rows merge into one entry that carries the most common genes and DNA. This sample has roughly 450,000 distinct CDR3 sequences in its table, and roughly 18% of those were observed once. Of the sample, 20% to 25% is held by the ten largest clones. The sequencing sample was made of PBMCs or a T cell subset sorted from them (not recorded which). These receptors originate from a man younger than 35 who had mild COVID-19 (a few samples of this study predate the infection). The sample titles of this study are shuffled in the database, so cell type and time point are left out; the donor was told from shared clones.

The V gene is TRBV18, the J gene TRBJ2-1; D ambiguous. CDR3 length: 14 amino acids. Between the trimmed V and J ends, which lost 1 base and 7 bases, there was a span of 11 bases. Germline V gene data show CDR1 as KGHSH and CDR2 as LQKENI. Here the CDR3 DNA reads TGTGCCAGCTCACCACGGGGTTTTAAGAATGAGCAGTTCTTC. Translation gives CASSPRGFKNEQFF.

In its sample, this clonotype was seen a few times. The V gene is TRBV19, the J gene TRBJ1-1; D is ambiguous. This CDR3 contains 13 residues. V was cut by 4 bases and J by 3 bases, with 9 bases left in between. CDR1 is LNHDA and CDR2 is SQIVND in the germline V gene (reference sequence). The chain's CDR3 is CASSTVGDTEAFF. For the CDR3, the DNA is TGTGCCAGTAGTACAGTGGGTGACACTGAAGCTTTCTTT.

This chain connects TRBV5-1 to TRBJ2-3; tentatively, D is TRBD2 (6 bases). V lost 4 bases and J 0 bases, leaving 12 bases between the germline ends. This CDR3 comprises 15 residues. Germline V gene data show CDR1 as SGHRS and CDR2 as YFSETQ. The CDR3 here is CASSTIAASTDTQYF. In DNA, the CDR3 is TGCGCCAGCAGCACAATAGCGGCTAGCACAGATACGCAGTATTTT.

This clonotype was seen a handful of times. V and J are TRBV4-1 and TRBJ1-1; perhaps TRBD1 as D (5 bases). CDR1 and CDR2 from the germline V gene are MGHRA and YSYEKL. The CDR3 has 17 amino acids. Trimming took off 3 bases at V and 1 base at J, with 18 bases between the two ends. CDR3 nucleotide sequence: TGCGCCAGCAGCCACAGCCCCGGTTGGGGGGGGAACACTGAAGCTTTCTTT. This translates into CASSHSPGWGGNTEAFF.

The sample holds a few counts of this clonotype. The chain carries TRBV29-1 and TRBJ2-3; D is tentatively TRBD1 or TRBD2 (6 bases each). The CDR3 runs to 13 residues. V was trimmed by 6 bases and J by 6 bases, leaving 16 bases between them. Per the germline V gene, CDR1 is SQVTM and CDR2 is ANQGSEA. The CDR3 DNA is TGCAGCGTCCGGGGGCAGGGGAGTGATACGCAGTATTTT. It specifies CSVRGQGSDTQYF.

The chain employs TRBV12-3 or TRBV12-4 and TRBJ2-7; unclear D gene. V was clipped by 4 bases and J by 4 bases, with 8 bases between them. This CDR3 contains 12 residues. In DNA, the CDR3 is TGTGCCAGCAGTTGGTTGTGTTACGAGCAGTACGTC. This gives the protein CASSWLCYEQYV.

The gene calls are TRBV5-6 and TRBJ1-1; 11 bases align to TRBD1. Trimming at V came to 4 bases and at J to 7 bases, leaving 9 bases not matched to a gene. Germline V lookup: CDR1 SGHDT, CDR2 YYEEEE. The CDR3 sequence is 15 residues long. CDR3 sequence: CASSPAGTGGLEAFF. CDR3 bases: TGTGCCAGCAGCCCGGCCGGGACAGGGGGGCTTGAAGCTTTCTTT.

The chain combines TRBV4-1 with TRBJ2-7; D remains ambiguous. Trimming removed 4 bases from V and 1 base from J, with 11 bases in between. CDR1 and CDR2 (germline): MGHRA, YSYEKL. This CDR3 contains 14 residues. CDR3 sequence (DNA): TGCGCCAGCAGCCCCGTGCCCAAATCCTACGAGCAGTACTTC. Amino acid sequence: CASSPVPKSYEQYF.

This rearrangement joins TRBV6-5 to TRBJ2-5; TRBD2 aligns across 9 bases. V trimming: 4 bases; J trimming: 0 bases; junction bases outside the gene matches: 6. This CDR3 has 16 amino acids. From germline, CDR1 is MNHEY and CDR2 SVGAGI. The CDR3 is CASSSPLAGHQETQYF. The CDR3 DNA reads TGTGCCAGCAGTTCCCCGCTAGCGGGGCACCAAGAGACCCAGTACTTC.

The rearrangement uses TRBV20-1 and TRBJ1-5; 7 bases agree with TRBD1. Germline trimming cut 5 bases from V and 3 bases from J; bases unmatched to any gene: 10. The germline V gene encodes CDR1 DFQATT and CDR2 SNEGSKA (reference sequence). The CDR3 is 15 residues long. CDR3 DNA sequence: TGCAGTGCTTCCTCCCCCGGGACAGTCAATCAGCCCCAGCATTTT. Translating gives CSASSPGTVNQPQHF.

This clonotype was counted a few times. The rearrangement joins TRBV4-3 to TRBJ1-4; TRBD1 agrees at 9 bases. The CDR3 loop spans 17 amino acids. With 2 bases clipped from V and 2 bases from J, the junction kept 6 bases outside the gene matches. Germline CDR1 is LGHNA and CDR2 is YSLEER. The CDR3 is CASSQLGQGETNEKLFF. Here the CDR3 DNA reads TGCGCCAGCAGCCAATTGGGACAGGGAGAGACTAATGAAAAACTGTTTTTT.

V and J are TRBV5-8 and TRBJ2-7; 7 bases are a match to TRBD1. The CDR3 runs to 14 residues. CDR1 and CDR2 from the germline V gene are SGHTS and YDEGEE. Losses at the gene ends were 4 bases for V and 6 bases for J; bases not matched to a gene: 10. CDR3 bases: TGTGCCAGCAGCGTACGACAGGGAATCAGCGAGCAGTACTTC. It is translated as CASSVRQGISEQYF.

This clonotype was recorded a few times. The V call is TRBV12-3 or TRBV12-4, the J call TRBJ2-1; D ambiguous. This CDR3 comprises 15 residues. Trimming took off 5 bases at V and 4 bases at J, with 15 bases between the two ends. Here the CDR3 reads CASSPRADTYNEQFF. CDR3 coding DNA: TGTGCCAGCAGTCCTCGGGCGGATACGTACAATGAGCAGTTCTTC.

V usage is TRBV10-3 and J usage is TRBJ1-1; no definite D call. The V and J ends lost 9 bases and 0 bases respectively, with 5 bases between them. CDR3 size: 11 residues. CDR1 is ENHRY and CDR2 is SYGVKD in the germline V gene. The CDR3 sequence is CAIQVNTEAFF. CDR3 sequence (DNA): TGTGCCATTCAGGTGAACACTGAAGCTTTCTTT.

The table lists this clonotype with a few counts. The V and J genes are TRBV15 and TRBJ2-7; D is unresolved. CDR3 size: 13 residues. CDR1 is LNHNV and CDR2 is YYDKDF in the germline V gene (reference sequence). V lost 6 bases to trimming and J lost 7 bases, with 16 bases between them. The CDR3 sequence is CATRGSLGLEQYF. The CDR3 DNA follows: TGTGCCACCAGGGGGTCCCTGGGGTTGGAGCAGTACTTC.

This clonotype came up a few times. J is TRBJ1-1 and V is TRBV7-9, with 7 bases lining up with TRBD1. The CDR3 runs 14 residues. V lost 6 bases to trimming and J lost 0 bases; unmatched junction nucleotides: 4. Per germline, CDR1 SEHNR and CDR2 FQNEAQ (reference sequence). The DNA of the CDR3 is TGTGCCAGCAGAATCGGACAGGTGAACACTGAAGCTTTCTTT. Residues: CASRIGQVNTEAFF. Together with reference TRBV7-9 and TRBJ1-1, the CDR3 gives the full variable domain: DTGVSQNPRHKITKRGQNVTFRCDPISEHNRLYWYRQTLGQGPEFLTYFQNEAQLEKSRLLSDRFSAERPKGSFSTLEIQRTEQGDSAMYLCASRIGQVNTEAFFGQGTRLTVV.

This clonotype was recorded many times. The chain employs TRBV4-1 and TRBJ1-5; the D is unclear. Trimming removed 0 bases from V and 1 base from J, with 7 bases in between. Looked up from germline, CDR1 is MGHRA and CDR2 is YSYEKL. The CDR3 is 15 residues long. The CDR3 protein is CASSQDMGSNQPQHF. Here the CDR3 DNA reads TGCGCCAGCAGCCAAGATATGGGGAGCAATCAGCCCCAGCATTTT.

At least ten counts were recorded for this clonotype. V gene TRBV14 combines with J gene TRBJ1-4, with 9 bases that match TRBD1. V lost 5 bases, J lost 7 bases, and 2 bases stayed unmatched. Per germline, CDR1 SGHDN and CDR2 FVKESK. This CDR3 comprises 13 residues. The CDR3 region is CASSRGQGEKLFF. For the CDR3, the DNA is TGTGCCAGCAGCAGGGGACAGGGTGAAAAACTGTTTTTT.

In this sample, this clonotype turned up a few times. The CDR3 is CAITVGSSGGPQYF. CDR3 nucleotide sequence: TGTGCCATCACGGTCGGGTCCAGCGGGGGGCCTCAGTACTTC. The chain carries TRBV10-3 and TRBJ2-7; 9 positions match TRBD2. V shed 7 bases, J shed 10 bases, and the junction held 14 bases outside the gene matches. The germline gives CDR1 ENHRY, CDR2 SYGVKD. The CDR3 is 14 residues long.

This clonotype was detected only a few times. The rearrangement joins TRBV5-1 to TRBJ2-3, with a tentative D call TRBD1 (5 bases). Germline V gives CDR1 SGHRS, CDR2 YFSETQ. V was cut by 3 bases and J by 2 bases, with 13 bases left in between. The CDR3 has 15 residues. The DNA for the CDR3 is TGCGCCAGCAGCTCTCAGGGTCGGAACACAGATACGCAGTATTTT. Translated, it gives CASSSQGRNTDTQYF.

In its sample, this clonotype was seen a few times. The rearrangement links TRBV4-1 to TRBJ2-7; TRBD1 is a possible D gene (5 bases). V was pared by 0 bases and J by 3 bases, with 12 bases between. CDR1 is MGHRA and CDR2 is YSYEKL in the germline V gene. The CDR3 extends over 15 amino acids. The CDR3 loop reads CASSQEPQGSYEQYF. CDR3 nucleotides: TGCGCCAGCAGCCAAGAACCGCAGGGCAGCTACGAGCAGTACTTC.

The chain recombines TRBV29-1 with TRBJ2-5; D possibly uses TRBD1 or TRBD2 (5 bases each). The length of the CDR3 is 12 residues. Germline V gene data show CDR1 as SQVTM and CDR2 as ANQGSEA. V lost 8 bases and J 4 bases, leaving 14 bases between the germline ends. CDR3 DNA sequence: TGCAGCATTTACCCCGGGACAGAGACCCAGTACTTC. Residues: CSIYPGTETQYF. The variable domain in full, with the rest retrieved from reference TRBV29-1 and TRBJ2-5, is SAVISQKPSRDICQRGTSLTIQCQVDSQVTMMFWYRQQPGQSLTLIATANQGSEATYESGFVIDKFPISRPNLTFSTLTVSNMSPEDSSIYLCSIYPGTETQYFGPGTRLLVL.

In its sample, this clonotype was seen a few times. This chain joins TRBV7-6 and TRBJ2-3, with TRBD2 matching over 12 bases. CDR1 is SGHVS, CDR2 FNYEAQ, per germline. The CDR3 spans 16 residues. J gave up 2 bases and V 5 bases, and 5 bases lay outside the gene matches. CDR3 DNA sequence: TGTGCCAGCAGCGTACTAGCGGGGGGAGTCACAGATACGCAGTATTTT. Encoded protein: CASSVLAGGVTDTQYF.